These 30 T cell receptor beta chains originate from one sample sequenced in a study of response to subunit inactivated influenza vaccine. A single record per CDR3 protein comes from TCRdb applying MiXCR to the RT-PCR reads. The sample yields roughly 700,000 distinct CDR3 sequences, approximately 15% seen once. The sample here was PBMCs from blood, taken approximately 15 days before vaccination. Receptors were obtained from a man aged 45-60 years who received an inactivated influenza vaccine.

With respect to this clonotype: Since the CDR3 does not end with the conserved phenylalanine or tryptophan, this likely comes from a read error. No DNA is shown, since the ends of the CDR3 on it are uncertain; the CDR3 is the one TCRdb lists. The V and J genes are TRBV7-9 and TRBJ2-5; the DNA was not compared with TRBD1, the D call given in the table. Germline V CDR1 and CDR2: SEHNR, FQNEAQ (reference sequence). The CDR3 region is 13 residues in length, termini included. The CDR3 reads CASSPATDRALGL.

This clonotype was picked up many times. V usage is TRBV6-5 and J usage is TRBJ2-7; TRBD2 is a possible D gene (5 bases). The CDR3 has 11 residues. CDR1 and CDR2 (germline): MNHEY, SVGAGI. The V gene lost 2 bases and the J gene lost 12 bases, with 11 bases spanning the gap. CDR3 sequence reads: CASSYRGLWYF. CDR3 nucleotides: TGTGCCAGCAGTTACCGGGGTCTTTGGTACTTC.

V usage is TRBV5-1 and J usage is TRBJ1-1, with no clear D. CDR3 size: 14 residues. CDR1 is SGHRS and CDR2 is YFSETQ in the germline V gene. The V end lost 4 bases, the J end lost 2 bases, and 12 bases lay between the germline ends. CDR3 DNA: TGCGCCAGCAGCGTATCCCCTCCAAACACTGAAGCTTTCTTT. This translates into CASSVSPPNTEAFF.

This CDR3 reads CASGNGARTQYF. The CDR3 DNA reads as TGTGCCAGCGGGAACGGAGCACGCACGCAGTATTTT. This chain joins TRBV7-2 and TRBJ2-3; D remains unclear. Germline CDR1 is SGHTA and CDR2 is FQGNSA. Trimming left V 8 bases short and J 9 bases short, with 15 bases between. This CDR3 comprises 12 residues.

This clonotype was recorded a few times. The chain is built from TRBV4-1 and TRBJ2-3, with D perhaps being TRBD1 or TRBD2 (5 bases each). CDR3 length: 15 residues. The germline gives CDR1 MGHRA, CDR2 YSYEKL. V shed 3 bases and J shed 0 bases, with 10 bases lying between them. CDR3 in amino acids: CASSHRGRSTDTQYF. The CDR3 bases are TGCGCCAGCAGCCACCGGGGCCGGAGCACAGATACGCAGTATTTT.

This clonotype was recorded once. Here the CDR3 reads CATRGSSYNEQYF. CDR3 coding DNA: TGTGCCACGCGGGGGAGCTCCTACAATGAGCAGTACTTC. This sequence joins TRBV7-9 and TRBJ2-1; 7 bases line up with TRBD2. The DNA end is more similar to TRBJ2-7, so the J call may be wrong. The germline V gene encodes CDR1 SEHNR and CDR2 FQNEAQ (reference sequence). The CDR3 has 13 amino acids.

This sequence joins TRBV9 and TRBJ2-7, with D unclear. This CDR3 has 15 amino acids. CDR1 and CDR2 (germline): SGDLS, YYNGEE. V lost 0 bases and J 0 bases, leaving 10 bases between the germline ends. The CDR3 coding sequence is TGTGCCAGCAGCGTAGGTAACTCAAACTCCTACGAGCAGTACTTC. It is translated as CASSVGNSNSYEQYF. Full variable domain (rest looked up from reference TRBV9 and TRBJ2-7): DSGVTQTPKHLITATGQRVTLRCSPRSGDLSVYWYQQSLDQGLQFLIQYYNGEERAKGNILERFSAQQFPDLHSELNLSSLELGDSALYFCASSVGNSNSYEQYFGPGTRLTVT.

There are a few counts of this clonotype. The V and J genes are TRBV4-2 and TRBJ2-2, with 7 bases lining up with TRBD2. The V segment lost 0 bases and the J segment 4 bases; nucleotides outside the gene matches: 8. Germline-derived CDR1 and CDR2 are LGHNA and YNFKEQ. CDR3 size: 17 residues. CDR3 protein: CASSQDWLAGTTGELFF. The CDR3 DNA is TGTGCCAGCAGCCAAGATTGGTTAGCGGGCACCACCGGGGAGCTGTTTTTT.

The chain combines TRBV14 with TRBJ2-2, with D maybe TRBD2 (6 bases). The CDR3 runs 15 residues. In germline, CDR1 is SGHDN, CDR2 FVKESK. Trimming stripped 4 bases from V and 1 base from J, with 10 bases between. The CDR3 here is CASSPGLMNTGELFF. The CDR3 DNA reads TGTGCCAGCAGCCCGGGACTTATGAACACCGGGGAGCTGTTTTTT.

The V gene is TRBV4-3, the J gene TRBJ2-7; possibly TRBD1 for D (6 bases). Germline V gene sequence: CDR1 LGHNA, CDR2 YSLEER. This CDR3 comprises 14 residues. Trimming took off 1 base at V and 4 bases at J, with 11 bases between the two ends. CDR3 in amino acids: CASSQGRRGYEQYF. CDR3 sequence (DNA): TGCGCCAGCAGCCAAGGGAGAAGGGGGTACGAGCAGTACTTC.

This clonotype turned up a few times. This rearrangement joins TRBV13 to TRBJ2-1; D possibly corresponds to TRBD2 (6 bases). The CDR3 spans 18 residues. Deletions cut 5 bases from V and 0 bases from J, with 20 bases between. Germline lookup yields CDR1 PRHDT and CDR2 FYEKMQ (reference sequence). CDR3 sequence: CASSPIGLARSSYNEQFF. In DNA form, the CDR3 reads TGTGCCAGCAGCCCCATAGGCCTAGCGAGAAGCTCCTACAATGAGCAGTTCTTC.

In its sample, this clonotype was seen many times. CDR3 nucleotides: TGCGCCAGCAGCCGGACTAGCGATCGAGAGACCCAGTACTTC. This encodes CASSRTSDRETQYF. The chain joins TRBV5-1 to TRBJ2-5; TRBD2 matches 9 bases. The CDR3 is 14 amino acids. The V and J ends lost 4 bases and 4 bases, in that order; junction bases with no gene match: 5. CDR1 and CDR2 (germline): SGHRS, YFSETQ.

The chain links TRBV20-1 to TRBJ2-7, with D unclear. The CDR3 spans 15 residues. Trimming removed 4 bases at V and 0 bases at J, with 16 bases between. CDR1 is DFQATT and CDR2 is SNEGSKA in the germline V gene (reference sequence). CDR3 residues: CSAILGRKSSYEQYF. Here the CDR3 DNA reads TGCAGTGCTATCCTTGGCAGGAAAAGCTCCTACGAGCAGTACTTC.

The chain employs TRBV24-1 and TRBJ2-7; D uncertain. V was shortened by 0 bases and J by 5 bases, with 1 base between the two germline ends. The CDR3 sequence is 11 residues long. Germline values: CDR1 KGHDR, CDR2 SFDVKD. This chain's CDR3 is CATSDLNEQYF. CDR3 coding DNA: TGTGCCACCAGTGATTTGAACGAGCAGTACTTC.

This clonotype showed up many times. The CDR3 bases are TGTGCCAGCAGTTCCATGGGGCCCACAGATACGCAGTATTTT. Encoded protein: CASSSMGPTDTQYF. The J gene is TRBJ2-3, the V gene TRBV12-3 or TRBV12-4; TRBD1 is a possible D gene (5 bases). The CDR3 is 14 amino acids. V shed 4 bases and J shed 2 bases, with 10 bases lying between them.

This clonotype was observed a handful of times. The rearrangement joins TRBV19 to TRBJ2-5; D remains ambiguous. Germline CDR1 reads LNHDA; CDR2 reads SQIVND (reference sequence). V was shortened by 3 bases and J by 5 bases, with 10 bases between the two germline ends. CDR3 length: 13 amino acids. The CDR3: CASSIAGRETQYF. The CDR3, as DNA: TGTGCCAGTAGTATCGCCGGGCGTGAGACCCAGTACTTC.

This clonotype came up a few times. This chain links TRBV19 with TRBJ1-2, with 9 bases matching TRBD1. This CDR3 region has 15 residues. The germline V gene has CDR1 LNHDA and CDR2 SQIVND (reference sequence). V lost 4 bases, J lost 2 bases, and 5 bases stayed unmatched. The CDR3 nucleotides are TGTGCCAGTAGTAGAACCGGGACAGGGAACTATGGCTACACCTTC. Protein sequence: CASSRTGTGNYGYTF.

A few counts support this clonotype. The chain links TRBV2 to TRBJ1-2; a weak D match, TRBD1 (5 bases). The germline CDR1 and CDR2 sequences are SNHLY and FYNNEI. This CDR3 region has 14 residues. Trimming left V 6 bases short and J 7 bases short, with 18 bases between. CDR3 DNA: TGTGCCAGCAGCGCCACTGGAAGCAGGGCTGGCTACACCTTC. Translating gives CASSATGSRAGYTF.

The chain carries TRBV25-1 and TRBJ2-1, with TRBD2 matching over 8 bases. The CDR3 is 15 amino acids. The ends lost 3 bases at V and 10 bases at J; junction bases unmatched: 11. Germline V CDR1 and CDR2: MGHDK, SYGVNS. The CDR3 DNA follows: TGTGCCAGCAGTGATCCGGGACTAGTTAAAAGGGAGCAGTTCTTC. Amino acid sequence: CASSDPGLVKREQFF.

This chain joins TRBV5-1 and TRBJ1-2; 10 nucleotides line up with TRBD1. Germline V lookup: CDR1 SGHRS, CDR2 YFSETQ. The CDR3 runs 13 residues. Trimming cost V 6 bases and J 6 bases; bases outside gene matches: 5. The CDR3 nucleotides are TGCGCCAGCACGAAGGACAGGGGGAATGGCTACACCTTC. It is translated as CASTKDRGNGYTF.

This sequence joins TRBV29-1 and TRBJ2-2; D gene unclear. V was cut by 2 bases and J by 6 bases, with 13 bases left in between. CDR3 size: 14 residues. Germline assignment: CDR1 SQVTM and CDR2 ANQGSEA. The CDR3 spells CSVETHNPPGELFF. CDR3 in DNA: TGCAGCGTTGAAACACACAACCCTCCCGGGGAGCTGTTTTTT.

The chain carries TRBV29-1 and TRBJ2-1; 12 bases are a match to TRBD2. This CDR3 contains 13 residues. Germline CDR1 and CDR2: SQVTM and ANQGSEA. The V and J ends lost 7 bases and 7 bases, in that order; junction bases with no gene match: 5. CDR3 sequence reads: CSAGLAGGNEQFF. The CDR3 nucleotides read TGCAGCGCGGGACTAGCGGGTGGGAATGAGCAGTTCTTC.

This clonotype has a handful of counts. The chain has TRBV2 and TRBJ2-1; maybe TRBD2 (6 bases). V dropped 6 bases and J dropped 2 bases, with 14 bases sitting between them. CDR3 length: 15 residues. Germline lookup yields CDR1 SNHLY and CDR2 FYNNEI. The CDR3 reads CASRPGTATYNEQFF. The CDR3 DNA is TGTGCCAGCAGGCCCGGGACTGCCACCTACAATGAGCAGTTCTTC.

This chain links TRBV5-1 with TRBJ2-3, with 8 bases that match TRBD1. The CDR3 consists of 15 residues. Germline V gene lookup returns CDR1 SGHRS and CDR2 YFSETQ. J was trimmed by 6 bases and V by 4 bases; bases with no gene match: 10. The CDR3 here is CASSPGQGGIDTQYF. The CDR3 DNA reads as TGCGCCAGCAGCCCCGGACAGGGTGGGATTGATACGCAGTATTTT. Filled out from reference TRBV5-1 and TRBJ2-3, the complete variable domain reads KAGVTQTPRYLIKTRGQQVTLSCSPISGHRSVSWYQQTPGQGLQFLFEYFSETQRNKGNFPGRFSGRQFSNSRSEMNVSTLELGDSALYLCASSPGQGGIDTQYFGPGTRLTVL.

This clonotype occurred a few times. V usage is TRBV5-1 and J usage is TRBJ2-3; 9 bases fit TRBD1. This CDR3 comprises 16 residues. Germline trimming cut 4 bases from V and 2 bases from J; bases unmatched to any gene: 8. The germline V gene encodes CDR1 SGHRS and CDR2 YFSETQ. CDR3 amino acids: CASSEGQGRFTDTQYF. The CDR3 nucleotides are TGCGCCAGCAGCGAGGGACAGGGACGATTCACAGATACGCAGTATTTT.

This clonotype was picked up a small number of times. The V call is TRBV5-1, the J call TRBJ2-3; 8 bases agree with TRBD1. The CDR3 is 15 residues long. With V trimmed by 8 bases and J by 3 bases, 11 bases remained unmatched. Germline values: CDR1 SGHRS, CDR2 YFSETQ. The CDR3 sequence: CASSTGRGLTDTQYF. CDR3 bases: TGCGCCAGTTCAACAGGCAGGGGGCTGACAGATACGCAGTATTTT.

This clonotype was counted a few times. The CDR3 is CASSSQIRTDQETQYF. In nucleotides, the CDR3 is TGTGCCAGCAGTTCGCAGATTAGGACGGACCAAGAGACCCAGTACTTC. This chain links TRBV2 with TRBJ2-5; D uncertain. Germline V gene sequence: CDR1 SNHLY, CDR2 FYNNEI. Trimming took off 5 bases at V and 0 bases at J, with 16 bases between the two ends. The CDR3 loop spans 16 amino acids. Complete variable domain (other parts from reference TRBV2 and TRBJ2-5): EPEVTQTPSHQVTQMGQEVILRCVPISNHLYFYWYRQILGQKVEFLVSFYNNEISEKSEIFDDQFSVERPDGSNFTLKIRSTKLEDSAMYFCASSSQIRTDQETQYFGPGTRLLVL.

The chain is built from TRBV2 and TRBJ2-3, with 7 bases matching TRBD2. J was trimmed by 4 bases and V by 11 bases; bases with no gene match: 6. The CDR3 has 12 amino acids. The germline CDR1 and CDR2 sequences are SNHLY and FYNNEI. CDR3 nucleotides: TGTGCCGGACGGGAGGCCGCAGATACGCAGTATTTT. It yields the protein CAGREAADTQYF.

The chain uses TRBV7-2 and TRBJ1-2; the D is unclear. The germline V gene encodes CDR1 SGHTA and CDR2 FQGNSA. The ends were cut back, 5 bases at V and 7 bases at J, with 11 bases in the middle. This CDR3 spans 12 amino acids. The DNA for the CDR3 is TGTGCCAGCAGCCTCACGATCCGTGGCTACACCTTC. It encodes CASSLTIRGYTF.

CDR3 coding DNA: TGCGCCAGCCAGCAGGGAAGCCAAGAGACCCAGTACTTC. Residues: CASQQGSQETQYF. The chain links TRBV5-1 to TRBJ2-5, with a possible D match to TRBD1 (5 bases). CDR3 length: 13 amino acids. The V end lost 7 bases, the J end lost 1 base, and 11 bases lay between the germline ends. Germline-derived CDR1 and CDR2 are SGHRS and YFSETQ.